This entry is about one T cell receptor beta chain. Clones were sequenced by immunoSEQ multiplex PCR, and TCRdb holds only the in-frame ones, with some missing. The top ten hold roughly 5% of the sample, which has 200,000 or so clones, about 82% seen once. The data were obtained in a study of blood T cell repertoires in COVID-19. This CDR3 has 14 amino acids. Trimming removed 8 bases at V and 0 bases at J, with 13 bases between. Germline assignment: CDR1 LNHDA and CDR2 SQIVND (reference sequence). The chain carries TRBV19 and TRBJ2-5, with D possibly matching TRBD2 (6 bases). Sample: peripheral blood. This TCR came from a woman aged 30 to 39 with acute or convalescent COVID-19. The CDR3 DNA sequence: TGTGCCAGTCGAGGACGGGAGTACCAAGAGACCCAGTACTTC. This gives the protein CASRGREYQETQYF.